In its sample, the clone carrying this T cell receptor (beta chain) was seen many times. The antigen remains unidentified. These data belong to a study of CD8 T cells in ankylosing spondylitis. Study-wide points: According to the report, clones linked to the disease were significantly enriched in matched synovial fluid samples taken from ankylosing spondylitis patients. For ankylosing spondylitis blood, a TCR beta motif of 8 or 9 highly homologous variants appeared characteristic. Several of the motif variants were reported before in synovial fluid and blood from reactive arthritis.

5'-RACE, quantitative and with molecular barcodes, yielded the TCR beta libraries. A single record per CDR3 protein comes from TCRdb applying MiXCR to the 5' RACE reads. The table includes roughly 90,000 distinct CDR3 sequences, about 8% detected once. CDR1 is LGHNT, CDR2 FRNRAP, per germline. The CDR3 spans 19 residues. The germline V and J ends were trimmed by 6 bases and 3 bases, with 26 bases remaining between them. This rearrangement joins TRBV12-5 to TRBJ1-4; no reliable D call. The TCR sequence derives from a male donor with ankylosing spondylitis or in good health (not recorded which). The specimen sequenced was blood, either unsorted or a sorted T cell fraction (not recorded which). The DNA for the CDR3 is TGTGCTAGTGGCAAGACGGGAAAGTCGGTGGAGGCCGCTAATGAAAAACTGTTTTTT. Translated, it gives CASGKTGKSVEAANEKLFF.